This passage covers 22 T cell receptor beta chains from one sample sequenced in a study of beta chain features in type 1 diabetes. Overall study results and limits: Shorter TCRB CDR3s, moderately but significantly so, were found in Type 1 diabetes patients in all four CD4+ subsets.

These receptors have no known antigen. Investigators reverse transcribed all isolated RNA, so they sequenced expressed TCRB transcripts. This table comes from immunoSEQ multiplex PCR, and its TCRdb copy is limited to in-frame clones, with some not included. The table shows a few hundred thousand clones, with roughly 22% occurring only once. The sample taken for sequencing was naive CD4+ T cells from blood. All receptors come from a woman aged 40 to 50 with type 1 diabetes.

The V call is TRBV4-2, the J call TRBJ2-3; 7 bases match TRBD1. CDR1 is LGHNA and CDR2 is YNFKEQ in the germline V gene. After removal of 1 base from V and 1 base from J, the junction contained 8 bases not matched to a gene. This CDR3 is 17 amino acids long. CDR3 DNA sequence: TGTGCCAGCAGCCAAGGATACCGACAGGGAGGCACAGATACGCAGTATTTT. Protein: CASSQGYRQGGTDTQYF.

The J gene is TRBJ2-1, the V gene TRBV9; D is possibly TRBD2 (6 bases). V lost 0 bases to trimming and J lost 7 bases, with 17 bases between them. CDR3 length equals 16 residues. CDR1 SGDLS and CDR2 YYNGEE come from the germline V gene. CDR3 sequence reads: CASSVGATGTSNEQFF. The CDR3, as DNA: TGTGCCAGCAGCGTAGGCGCTACCGGGACTTCGAATGAGCAGTTCTTC.

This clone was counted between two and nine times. The CDR3 loop reads CASSSPPTSDTQYF. The DNA of the CDR3 is TGTGCCAGCAGCTCTCCTCCGACTTCAGATACGCAGTATTTT. The chain links TRBV7-2 to TRBJ2-3; D unclear. Trimming left V 4 bases short and J 4 bases short, with 12 bases between. Germline CDR1 reads SGHTA; CDR2 reads FQGNSA. The CDR3 totals 14 residues.

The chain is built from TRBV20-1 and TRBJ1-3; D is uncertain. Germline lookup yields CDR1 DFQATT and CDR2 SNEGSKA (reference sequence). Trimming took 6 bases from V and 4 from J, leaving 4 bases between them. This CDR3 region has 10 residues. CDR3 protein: CSAGGNTIYF. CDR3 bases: TGCAGTGCCGGGGGAAACACCATATATTTT.

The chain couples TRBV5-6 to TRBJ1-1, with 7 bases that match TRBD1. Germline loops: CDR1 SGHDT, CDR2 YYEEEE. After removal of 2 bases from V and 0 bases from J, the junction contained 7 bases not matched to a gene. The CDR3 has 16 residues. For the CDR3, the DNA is TGTGCCAGCAGCTTCTGGGACAGACGCATGAACACTGAAGCTTTCTTT. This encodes CASSFWDRRMNTEAFF. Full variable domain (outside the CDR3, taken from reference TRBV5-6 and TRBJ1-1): DAGVTQSPTHLIKTRGQQVTLRCSPKSGHDTVSWYQQALGQGPQFIFQYYEEEERQRGNFPDRFSGHQFPNYSSELNVNALLLGDSALYLCASSFWDRRMNTEAFFGQGTRLTVV.

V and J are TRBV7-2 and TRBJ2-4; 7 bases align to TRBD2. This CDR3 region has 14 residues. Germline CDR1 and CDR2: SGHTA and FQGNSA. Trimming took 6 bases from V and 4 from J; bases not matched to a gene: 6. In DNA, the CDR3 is TGTGCCAGCAGTTCCGGGGGGATTAAAAACATTCAGTACTTC. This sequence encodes CASSSGGIKNIQYF.

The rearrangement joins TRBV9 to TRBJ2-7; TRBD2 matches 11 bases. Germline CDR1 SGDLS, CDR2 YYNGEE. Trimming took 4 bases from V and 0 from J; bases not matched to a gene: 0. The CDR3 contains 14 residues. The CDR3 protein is CASSTSGSSYEQYF. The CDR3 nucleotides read TGTGCCAGCAGCACTAGCGGGAGCTCCTACGAGCAGTACTTC.

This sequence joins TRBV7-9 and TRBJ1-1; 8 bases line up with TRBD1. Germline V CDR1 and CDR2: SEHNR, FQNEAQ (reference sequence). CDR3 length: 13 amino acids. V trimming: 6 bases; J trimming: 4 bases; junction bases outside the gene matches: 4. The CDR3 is CASRPTGATEAFF. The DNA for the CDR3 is TGTGCCAGCAGACCGACAGGGGCCACTGAAGCTTTCTTT. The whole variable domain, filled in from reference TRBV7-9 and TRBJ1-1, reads DTGVSQNPRHKITKRGQNVTFRCDPISEHNRLYWYRQTLGQGPEFLTYFQNEAQLEKSRLLSDRFSAERPKGSFSTLEIQRTEQGDSAMYLCASRPTGATEAFFGQGTRLTVV.

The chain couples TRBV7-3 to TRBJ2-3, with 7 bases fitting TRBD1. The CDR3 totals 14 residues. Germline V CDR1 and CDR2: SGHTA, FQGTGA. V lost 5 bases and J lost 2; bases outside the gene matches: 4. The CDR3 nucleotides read TGTGCCAGCAGCGTAGGGGGCCTCACAGATACGCAGTATTTT. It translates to CASSVGGLTDTQYF.

The CDR3 DNA reads as TGTGCCAGCAGTTTCTCGCGGGCGAGGGAGCAGTACTTC. As protein: CASSFSRAREQYF. This sequence joins TRBV28 and TRBJ2-7; D is possibly TRBD2 (5 bases). V shed 3 bases and J shed 7 bases, with 13 bases lying between them. This CDR3 is 13 amino acids long. Germline V gives CDR1 MDHEN, CDR2 SYDVKM. Looking up the rest from reference TRBV28 and TRBJ2-7 gives the full variable domain: DVKVTQSSRYLVKRTGEKVFLECVQDMDHENMFWYRQDPGLGLRLIYFSYDVKMKEKGDIPEGYSVSREKKERFSLILESASTNQTSMYLCASSFSRAREQYFGPGTRLTVT.

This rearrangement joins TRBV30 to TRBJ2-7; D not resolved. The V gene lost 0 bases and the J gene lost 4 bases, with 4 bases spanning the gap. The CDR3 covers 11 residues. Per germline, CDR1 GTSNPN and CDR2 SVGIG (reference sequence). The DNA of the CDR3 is TGTGCCTGGAGTGTCGGGTACGAGCAGTACTTC. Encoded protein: CAWSVGYEQYF.

The CDR3 coding sequence is TGTGCCAGCAGTTTGGGGACAGGATCACCCCTCCACTTT. It encodes CASSLGTGSPLHF. The chain links TRBV25-1 to TRBJ1-6; 8 bases agree with TRBD1. Germline V CDR1 and CDR2: MGHDK, SYGVNS. This CDR3 contains 13 residues. J was trimmed by 10 bases and V by 5 bases; bases with no gene match: 4.

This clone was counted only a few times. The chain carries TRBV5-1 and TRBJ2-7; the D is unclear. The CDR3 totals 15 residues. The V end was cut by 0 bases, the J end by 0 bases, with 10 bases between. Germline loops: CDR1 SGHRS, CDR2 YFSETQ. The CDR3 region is CASSLAGSPSYEQYF. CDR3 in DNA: TGCGCCAGCAGCTTGGCAGGCAGTCCCTCCTACGAGCAGTACTTC.

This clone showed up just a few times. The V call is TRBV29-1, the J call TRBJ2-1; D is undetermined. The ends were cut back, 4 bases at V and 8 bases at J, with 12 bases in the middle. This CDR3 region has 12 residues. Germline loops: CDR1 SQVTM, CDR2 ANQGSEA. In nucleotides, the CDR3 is TGCAGCGTTGGTAGAGAATACTATGAGCAGTTCTTC. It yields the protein CSVGREYYEQFF.

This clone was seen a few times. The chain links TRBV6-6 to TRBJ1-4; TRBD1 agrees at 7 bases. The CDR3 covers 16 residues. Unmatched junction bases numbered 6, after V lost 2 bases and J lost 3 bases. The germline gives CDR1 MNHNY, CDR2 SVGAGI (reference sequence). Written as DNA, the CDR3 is TGTGCCAGCAGTTACCGGCCAGGACAGGCTAATGAAAAACTGTTTTTT. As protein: CASSYRPGQANEKLFF.

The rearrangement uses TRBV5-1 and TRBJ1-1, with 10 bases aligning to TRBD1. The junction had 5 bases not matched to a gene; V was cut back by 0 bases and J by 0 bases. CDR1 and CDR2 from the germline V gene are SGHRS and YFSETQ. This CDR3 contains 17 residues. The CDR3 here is CASSLGQGALMNTEAFF. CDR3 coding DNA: TGCGCCAGCAGCTTGGGACAGGGGGCCTTGATGAACACTGAAGCTTTCTTT.

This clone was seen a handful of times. CDR3: CASSFDGFYNEQFF. The CDR3 nucleotides read TGTGCCAGCAGCTTTGACGGGTTCTACAATGAGCAGTTCTTC. The rearrangement joins TRBV7-2 to TRBJ2-1; D is unclear. Germline V gene lookup returns CDR1 SGHTA and CDR2 FQGNSA. V was pared by 3 bases and J by 3 bases, with 9 bases between. The CDR3 runs to 14 residues.

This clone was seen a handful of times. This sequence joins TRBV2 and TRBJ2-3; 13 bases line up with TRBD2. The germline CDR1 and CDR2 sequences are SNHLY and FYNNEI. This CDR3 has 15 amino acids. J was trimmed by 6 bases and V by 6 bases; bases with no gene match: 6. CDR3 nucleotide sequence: TGTGCCAGCAGCACCGGACTAGCGGGAGCTGATACGCAGTATTTT. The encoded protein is CASSTGLAGADTQYF.

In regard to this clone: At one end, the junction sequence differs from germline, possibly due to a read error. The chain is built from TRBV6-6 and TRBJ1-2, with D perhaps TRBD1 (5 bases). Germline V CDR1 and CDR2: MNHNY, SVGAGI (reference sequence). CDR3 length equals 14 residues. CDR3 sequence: CASSYQDTNYGYTF. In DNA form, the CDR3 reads TGTGCCAGCAGTTATCAGGACACTAATTATGGCTACACCTTC.

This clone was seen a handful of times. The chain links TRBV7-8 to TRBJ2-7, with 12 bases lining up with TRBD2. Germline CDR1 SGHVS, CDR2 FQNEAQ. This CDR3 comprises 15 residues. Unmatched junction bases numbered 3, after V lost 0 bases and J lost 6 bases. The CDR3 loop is CASSLAGLAGLEQYF. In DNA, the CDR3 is TGTGCCAGCAGCTTAGCTGGACTAGCGGGACTCGAGCAGTACTTC.

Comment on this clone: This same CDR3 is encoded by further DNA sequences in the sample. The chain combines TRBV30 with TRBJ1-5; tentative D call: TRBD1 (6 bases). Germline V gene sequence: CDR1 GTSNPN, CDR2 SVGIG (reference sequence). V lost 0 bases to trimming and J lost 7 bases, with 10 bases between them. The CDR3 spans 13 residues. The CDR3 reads CAWSVQGGQPQHF. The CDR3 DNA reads TGTGCCTGGAGTGTACAGGGCGGCCAGCCCCAGCATTTT.

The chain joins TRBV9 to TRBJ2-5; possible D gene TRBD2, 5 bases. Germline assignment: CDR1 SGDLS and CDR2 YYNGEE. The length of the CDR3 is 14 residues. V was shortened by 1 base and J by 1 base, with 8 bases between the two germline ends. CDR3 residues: CASSVLSGQETQYF. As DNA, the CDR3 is TGTGCCAGCAGCGTATTGAGCGGCCAAGAGACCCAGTACTTC.